The 20 T cell receptor beta chains below were found in one sample sequenced in a study of cytomegalovirus exposure and HLA in healthy donors. The study ran its PCR with 60 Vbeta and 13 Jbeta primers. Here immunoSEQ multiplex PCR was the method, and the copy in TCRdb shows in-frame clones only, minus some. The table records some 150,000 clones, 70% to 85% of them present only once. The sequenced sample was PBMCs. These receptors all stem from a male donor in good health and CMV-seronegative.

This sequence joins TRBV6-1 and TRBJ1-1; 11 bases are a match to TRBD1. Germline CDR1 and CDR2: MNHNS and SASEGT. The CDR3 contains 15 residues. The J segment lost 6 bases and the V segment lost 6 bases, leaving 9 bases of the junction unmatched. Here the CDR3 reads CASRVGQGANAEAFF. The CDR3 region has the DNA TGTGCCAGCAGAGTCGGACAGGGGGCAAACGCTGAAGCTTTCTTT.

The chain has TRBV11-2 and TRBJ2-3; a weak D match, TRBD2 (6 bases). Germline V lookup: CDR1 SGHAT, CDR2 FQNNGV. V gave up 5 bases and J gave up 0 bases, with 18 bases separating them. This CDR3 region has 17 residues. The CDR3 region is CASSPTPLATSTDTQYF. CDR3 coding DNA: TGTGCCAGCAGCCCGACACCTCTAGCGACTAGCACAGATACGCAGTATTTT.

This chain connects TRBV9 to TRBJ1-2; unclear D gene. CDR1 and CDR2 (germline): SGDLS, YYNGEE. The CDR3 has 14 amino acids. Trimming stripped 3 bases from V and 4 bases from J, with 13 bases between. In DNA form, the CDR3 reads TGTGCCAGCAGCGGCCAAGAGGCGGGCTATGGCTACACCTTC. This sequence encodes CASSGQEAGYGYTF.

The table lists this clone with a count of one. The J gene is TRBJ1-2, the V gene TRBV19; a possible D gene is TRBD1 (6 bases). V was clipped by 2 bases and J by 7 bases, with 14 bases between them. Germline CDR1 reads LNHDA; CDR2 reads SQIVND (reference sequence). The CDR3 has 14 residues. CDR3 residues: CASSITNRDRGYTF. The CDR3 bases are TGTGCCAGTAGTATAACCAACAGGGACCGTGGCTACACCTTC. The full variable domain, its missing parts supplied by reference TRBV19 and TRBJ1-2, is DGGITQSPKYLFRKEGQNVTLSCEQNLNHDAMYWYRQDPGQGLRLIYYSQIVNDFQKGDIAEGYSVSREKKESFPLTVTSAQKNPTAFYLCASSITNRDRGYTFGSGTRLTVV.

The rearrangement uses TRBV7-7 and TRBJ2-1; 8 positions agree with TRBD2. The germline gives CDR1 SSHAT, CDR2 FNYEAQ (reference sequence). V gave up 5 bases and J gave up 1 base; unmatched junction bases: 7. This CDR3 region has 16 residues. This CDR3 is CASSPALAGSYNEQFF. In DNA, the CDR3 is TGTGCCAGCAGCCCCGCATTAGCGGGGTCCTACAATGAGCAGTTCTTC.

This chain joins TRBV7-9 and TRBJ2-1; possibly TRBD1 for D (6 bases). The CDR3 consists of 13 residues. V was clipped by 2 bases and J by 9 bases, with 11 bases between them. Germline V gene sequence: CDR1 SEHNR, CDR2 FQNEAQ (reference sequence). CDR3 DNA sequence: TGTGCCAGCAGCTTACCCCACAGGGTTGAGCAGTTCTTC. Amino acid sequence: CASSLPHRVEQFF.

This chain uses TRBV2 with TRBJ1-2, with 9 positions matching TRBD1. Trimming at V came to 9 bases and at J to 8 bases, leaving 7 bases not matched to a gene. CDR3 length: 12 amino acids. Germline V gives CDR1 SNHLY, CDR2 FYNNEI. The CDR3 DNA reads TGTGCCAGAGGGACAGGGTTAAGGGGCTACACCTTC. This encodes CARGTGLRGYTF.

The chain couples TRBV7-9 to TRBJ1-2; no firm D call. Trimming removed 5 bases from V and 5 bases from J, with 9 bases in between. There are 12 residues in the CDR3. Germline values: CDR1 SEHNR, CDR2 FQNEAQ (reference sequence). This CDR3 is CASSPDGYGYTF. CDR3 sequence (DNA): TGTGCCAGCAGCCCAGACGGGTATGGCTACACCTTC.

The V call is TRBV10-3, the J call TRBJ1-1; D gene unclear. CDR1 ENHRY and CDR2 SYGVKD come from the germline V gene. Trimming cost V 4 bases and J 2 bases, with 5 bases left between them. The CDR3 has 12 residues. CDR3: CAISALNTEAFF. The CDR3 nucleotides are TGTGCCATCAGTGCCCTAAACACTGAAGCTTTCTTT.

This clone was picked up a small number of times. The chain couples TRBV6-5 to TRBJ2-2; D gene uncertain. CDR1 MNHEY and CDR2 SVGAGI come from the germline V gene. CDR3 length equals 14 residues. Trimming cost V 5 bases and J 0 bases, with 7 bases left between them. CDR3 sequence reads: CASSEIPNTGELFF. The DNA of the CDR3 is TGTGCCAGCAGTGAGATTCCGAACACCGGGGAGCTGTTTTTT.

The chain combines TRBV4-2 with TRBJ2-5, with TRBD2 matching 9 bases. V lost 1 base to trimming and J lost 11 bases; unmatched junction nucleotides: 11. Germline V gene data show CDR1 as LGHNA and CDR2 as YNFKEQ. CDR3 length equals 15 residues. The CDR3 region has the DNA TGTGCCAGCAGCCAAGGGTGGCGGGAGGGCCGAGAGCAGTACTTC. It yields the protein CASSQGWREGREQYF.

V usage is TRBV9 and J usage is TRBJ2-2; 8 bases match TRBD2. Germline V gene sequence: CDR1 SGDLS, CDR2 YYNGEE. The V and J ends lost 3 bases and 1 base, in that order; junction bases with no gene match: 2. This CDR3 is 15 amino acids long. The CDR3 DNA reads as TGTGCCAGCAGCGCCACTAGCGGGAACACCGGGGAGCTGTTTTTT. Its protein is CASSATSGNTGELFF.

This chain connects TRBV4-3 to TRBJ1-2; D possibly corresponds to TRBD1 (6 bases). Trimming removed 2 bases at V and 8 bases at J, with 12 bases between. CDR1 is LGHNA and CDR2 is YSLEER in the germline V gene. The CDR3 totals 13 residues. The CDR3 loop is CASSQSGVSGYTF. The CDR3 nucleotides are TGCGCCAGCAGCCAATCAGGGGTTAGCGGCTACACCTTC.

The chain links TRBV7-2 to TRBJ1-2; 7 nucleotides match TRBD1. CDR1 is SGHTA and CDR2 is FQGNSA in the germline V gene. The V segment lost 5 bases and the J segment 8 bases; nucleotides outside the gene matches: 14. The CDR3 sequence is 15 residues long. CDR3 nucleotides: TGTGCCAGCAGCCCGGGTGGAGGGGGCGCGCAAGGCTACACCTTC. Translated: CASSPGGGGAQGYTF.

V and J are TRBV7-6 and TRBJ2-3, with 8 nucleotides matching TRBD2. The CDR3 extends over 15 amino acids. After removal of 5 bases from V and 2 bases from J, the junction contained 6 bases not matched to a gene. Germline CDR1 reads SGHVS; CDR2 reads FNYEAQ. This CDR3 reads CASSTRGGPTDTQYF. The CDR3, as DNA: TGTGCCAGCAGCACCCGGGGGGGCCCCACAGATACGCAGTATTTT.

The chain combines TRBV29-1 with TRBJ2-3; TRBD2 aligns across 11 bases. CDR1 is SQVTM and CDR2 is ANQGSEA in the germline V gene. The CDR3 covers 14 residues. The V gene end was trimmed by 6 bases and the J gene end by 1 base; junction bases not matched to a gene: 3. CDR3 region: CSVKLAGGTDTQYF. The CDR3 DNA reads TGCAGCGTCAAACTAGCGGGAGGCACAGATACGCAGTATTTT.

The chain recombines TRBV28 with TRBJ2-7; TRBD2 might be the D (6 bases). The CDR3 is 12 residues long. Germline CDR1 reads MDHEN; CDR2 reads SYDVKM. V lost 3 bases and J lost 4, with 7 bases in between. The CDR3, as DNA: TGTGCCAGCAGTTTTCTAGCGTACGAGCAGTACTTC. Translated, it gives CASSFLAYEQYF.

The chain combines TRBV9 with TRBJ1-1; tentative D call: TRBD1 (5 bases). The CDR3 is 13 amino acids. V lost 3 bases, J lost 1 base, and 7 bases lay in between. Germline loops: CDR1 SGDLS, CDR2 YYNGEE. Here the CDR3 reads CASSAGQNTEAFF. CDR3 bases: TGTGCCAGCAGCGCCGGACAGAACACTGAAGCTTTCTTT.

The rearrangement joins TRBV28 to TRBJ2-7, with D possibly matching TRBD1 (6 bases). V was cut by 6 bases and J by 3 bases, with 15 bases left in between. This CDR3 spans 14 amino acids. Germline V gene data show CDR1 as MDHEN and CDR2 as SYDVKM. In DNA form, the CDR3 reads TGTGCCAGCAGAGGGGGAAGGGCCTTCTACGAGCAGTACTTC. Protein sequence: CASRGGRAFYEQYF.

This chain uses TRBV7-2 with TRBJ2-1, with 7 positions matching TRBD2. Germline V gene lookup returns CDR1 SGHTA and CDR2 FQGNSA. Trimming removed 5 bases from V and 4 bases from J; junction bases left unmatched: 5. This CDR3 is built from 14 residues. DNA for the CDR3: TGTGCCAGCAGCCTAAGCGGGATTTACAATGAGCAGTTCTTC. Its protein product is CASSLSGIYNEQFF. The full variable domain, with the rest looked up from reference TRBV7-2 and TRBJ2-1, is GAGVSQSPSNKVTEKGKDVELRCDPISGHTALYWYRQSLGQGLEFLIYFQGNSAPDKSGLPSDRFSAERTGGSVSTLTIQRTQQEDSAVYLCASSLSGIYNEQFFGPGTRLTVL.